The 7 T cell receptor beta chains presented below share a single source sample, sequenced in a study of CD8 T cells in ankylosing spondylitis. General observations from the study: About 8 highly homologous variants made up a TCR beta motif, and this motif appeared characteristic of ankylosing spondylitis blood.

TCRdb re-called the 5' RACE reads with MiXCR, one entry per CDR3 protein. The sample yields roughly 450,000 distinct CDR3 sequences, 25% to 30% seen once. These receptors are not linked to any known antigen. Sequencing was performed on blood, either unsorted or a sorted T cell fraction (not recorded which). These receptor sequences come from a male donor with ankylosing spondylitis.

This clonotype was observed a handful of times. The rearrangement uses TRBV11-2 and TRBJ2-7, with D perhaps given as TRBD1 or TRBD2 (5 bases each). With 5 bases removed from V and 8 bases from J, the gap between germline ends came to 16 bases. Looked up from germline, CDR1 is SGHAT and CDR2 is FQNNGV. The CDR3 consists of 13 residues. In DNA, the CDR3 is TGTGCCAGCAGCCCGAGGGACCTCTTACAGCAGTACTTC. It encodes CASSPRDLLQQYF.

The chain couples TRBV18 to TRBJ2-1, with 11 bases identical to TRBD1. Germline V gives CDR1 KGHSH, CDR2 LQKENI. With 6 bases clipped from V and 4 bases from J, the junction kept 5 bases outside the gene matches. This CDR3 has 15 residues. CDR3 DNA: TGTGCCAGCTCTACCGGGACAGGGGGGTACAATGAGCAGTTCTTC. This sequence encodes CASSTGTGGYNEQFF.

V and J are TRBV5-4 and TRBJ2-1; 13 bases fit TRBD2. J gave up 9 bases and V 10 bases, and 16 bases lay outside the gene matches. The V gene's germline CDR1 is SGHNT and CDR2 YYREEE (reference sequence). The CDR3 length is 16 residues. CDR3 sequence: CAGTSEGLAGRGEQFF. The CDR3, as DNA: TGTGCCGGCACCTCGGAGGGACTAGCGGGAAGAGGTGAGCAGTTCTTC. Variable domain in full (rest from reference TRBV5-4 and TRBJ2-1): ETGVTQSPTHLIKTRGQQVTLRCSSQSGHNTVSWYQQALGQGPQFIFQYYREEENGRGNFPPRFSGLQFPNYSSELNVNALELDDSALYLCAGTSEGLAGRGEQFFGPGTRLTVL.

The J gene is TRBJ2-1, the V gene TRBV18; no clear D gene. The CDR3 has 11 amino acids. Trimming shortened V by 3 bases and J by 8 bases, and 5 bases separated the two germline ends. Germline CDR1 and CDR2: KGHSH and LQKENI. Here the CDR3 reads CASSPVHEQFF. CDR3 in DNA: TGTGCCAGCTCACCGGTTCATGAGCAGTTCTTC. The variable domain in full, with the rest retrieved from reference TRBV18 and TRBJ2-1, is NAGVMQNPRHLVRRRGQEARLRCSPMKGHSHVYWYRQLPEEGLKFMVYLQKENIIDESGMPKERFSAEFPKEGPSILRIQQVVRGDSAAYFCASSPVHEQFFGPGTRLTVL.

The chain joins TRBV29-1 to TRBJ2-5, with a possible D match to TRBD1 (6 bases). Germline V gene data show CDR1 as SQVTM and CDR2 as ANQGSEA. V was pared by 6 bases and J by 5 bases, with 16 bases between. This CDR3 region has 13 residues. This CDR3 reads CSVQGTITETQYF. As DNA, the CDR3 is TGCAGCGTCCAGGGGACGATAACGGAGACCCAGTACTTC.

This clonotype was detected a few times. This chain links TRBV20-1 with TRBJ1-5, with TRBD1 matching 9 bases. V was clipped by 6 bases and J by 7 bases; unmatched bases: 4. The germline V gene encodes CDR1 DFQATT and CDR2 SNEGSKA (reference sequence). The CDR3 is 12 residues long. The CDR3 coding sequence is TGCAGTGCGGGACAGGGAGAACAGCCCCAGCATTTT. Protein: CSAGQGEQPQHF.

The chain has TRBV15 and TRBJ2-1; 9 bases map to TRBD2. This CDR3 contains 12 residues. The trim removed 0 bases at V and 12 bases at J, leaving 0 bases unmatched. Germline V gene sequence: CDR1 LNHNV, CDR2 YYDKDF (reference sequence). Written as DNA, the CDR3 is TGTGCCACCAGCAGAGAAGCGGGAGGGCAGTTCTTC. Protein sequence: CATSREAGGQFF.